These 9 T cell receptor beta chains came from one sample sequenced in a study of cytomegalovirus exposure and HLA in healthy donors. Primers included in the PCR were 60 Vbeta and 13 Jbeta primers. Only in-frame clones appear in the TCRdb table, and some are missing; sequencing was by immunoSEQ multiplex PCR. Seen here are approximately 150,000 clones, around 88% observed once, and the top ten hold 0.8% to 1%. Sequencing was carried out using PBMCs. Receptor source: a woman in her thirties in good health and CMV-seronegative.

This chain links TRBV9 with TRBJ1-6, with 9 bases lining up with TRBD1. This CDR3 region has 16 residues. Germline V gene lookup returns CDR1 SGDLS and CDR2 YYNGEE. V was clipped by 2 bases and J by 5 bases; unmatched bases: 5. This chain's CDR3 is CASSVGWDRDNSPLHF. As DNA, the CDR3 is TGTGCCAGCAGCGTTGGATGGGACAGGGATAATTCACCCCTCCACTTT.

This clone qualifies as medium-sized (0.01 to 0.1%). This rearrangement joins TRBV5-6 to TRBJ1-5; D perhaps matches TRBD1 (5 bases). The germline V gene encodes CDR1 SGHDT and CDR2 YYEEEE. CDR3 length equals 13 residues. The V end was cut by 4 bases, the J end by 4 bases, with 9 bases between. CDR3 coding DNA: TGTGCCAGCAGCATGGGACTAAATCAGCCCCAGCATTTT. It is translated as CASSMGLNQPQHF.

V is TRBV6-6 and J is TRBJ1-5; D gene uncertain. This CDR3 comprises 12 residues. The germline gives CDR1 MNHNY, CDR2 SVGAGI (reference sequence). V was clipped by 6 bases and J by 6 bases, with 9 bases between them. CDR3 DNA sequence: TGTGCCAGCAGCTTTCGGGGTCAGCCCCAGCATTTT. Translation: CASSFRGQPQHF.

J is TRBJ1-2 and V is TRBV5-1; 7 nucleotides match TRBD1. The CDR3 covers 16 residues. Germline V gene lookup returns CDR1 SGHRS and CDR2 YFSETQ. Trimming removed 5 bases from V and 0 bases from J; junction bases left unmatched: 10. CDR3: CASRGEPGQTNYGYTF. The CDR3 nucleotides are TGCGCCAGCAGAGGGGAACCGGGACAGACTAACTATGGCTACACCTTC.

This clone was seen a single time. The V call is TRBV27, the J call TRBJ2-7; 7 positions agree with TRBD2. The CDR3 runs to 14 residues. Germline assignment: CDR1 MNHEY and CDR2 SMNVEV (reference sequence). V was clipped by 5 bases and J by 0 bases; unmatched bases: 4. The chain's CDR3 is CASSPRGDSYEQYF. DNA of the CDR3: TGTGCCAGCAGTCCCCGGGGGGACTCCTACGAGCAGTACTTC.

J is TRBJ2-3 and V is TRBV7-2; 12 nucleotides line up with TRBD2. The ends lost 2 bases at V and 2 bases at J; junction bases unmatched: 5. The CDR3 spans 17 residues. Germline loops: CDR1 SGHTA, CDR2 FQGNSA. The CDR3 sequence: CASSLTSSGGATDTQYF. CDR3 in DNA: TGTGCCAGCAGCTTAACCTCTAGCGGGGGGGCCACAGATACGCAGTATTTT.

The rearrangement links TRBV27 to TRBJ2-3, with 9 nucleotides matching TRBD1. Germline V gene sequence: CDR1 MNHEY, CDR2 SMNVEV (reference sequence). The CDR3 consists of 14 residues. Trimming cost V 5 bases and J 8 bases; bases outside gene matches: 8. In nucleotides, the CDR3 is TGTGCCAGCAGTCCGGGACAGGGTCTGAGTACGCAGTATTTT. Translated, it gives CASSPGQGLSTQYF.

The chain couples TRBV4-3 to TRBJ1-2; D is undetermined. Germline values: CDR1 LGHNA, CDR2 YSLEER. CDR3 length: 16 residues. V was trimmed by 0 bases and J by 5 bases, leaving 16 bases between them. The CDR3 coding sequence is TGCGCCAGCAGCCAAGATCCGGCGGTAGTTATGTATGGCTACACCTTC. It translates to CASSQDPAVVMYGYTF.

The chain recombines TRBV27 with TRBJ2-3; D is possibly TRBD2 (6 bases). CDR3 length: 15 residues. Germline CDR1 reads MNHEY; CDR2 reads SMNVEV (reference sequence). Trimming shortened V by 9 bases and J by 2 bases, and 18 bases separated the two germline ends. Here the CDR3 reads CASAPGTAYTDTQYF. CDR3 DNA: TGTGCCAGTGCACCAGGGACTGCTTACACAGATACGCAGTATTTT.